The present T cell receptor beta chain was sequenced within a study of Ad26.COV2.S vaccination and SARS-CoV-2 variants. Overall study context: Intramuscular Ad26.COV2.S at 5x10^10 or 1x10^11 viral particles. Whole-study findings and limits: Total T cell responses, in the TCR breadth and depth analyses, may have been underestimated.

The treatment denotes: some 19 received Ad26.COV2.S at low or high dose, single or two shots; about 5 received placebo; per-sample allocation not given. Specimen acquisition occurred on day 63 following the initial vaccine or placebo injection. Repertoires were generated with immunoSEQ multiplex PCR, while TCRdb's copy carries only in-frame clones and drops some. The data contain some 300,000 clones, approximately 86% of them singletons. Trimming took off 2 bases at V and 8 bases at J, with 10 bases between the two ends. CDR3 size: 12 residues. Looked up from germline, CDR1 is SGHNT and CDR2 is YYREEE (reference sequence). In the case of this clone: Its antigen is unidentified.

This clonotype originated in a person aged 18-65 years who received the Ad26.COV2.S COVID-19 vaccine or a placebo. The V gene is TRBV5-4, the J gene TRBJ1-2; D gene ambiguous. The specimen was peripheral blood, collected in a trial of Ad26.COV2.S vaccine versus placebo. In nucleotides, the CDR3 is TGTGCCAGCAGCTTATATCAGTTGGGCTACACCTTC. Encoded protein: CASSLYQLGYTF.